These 3 T cell receptor beta chains were sequenced from one sample in a study of blood T cell repertoires in COVID-19. The data were produced by immunoSEQ multiplex PCR, yet TCRdb's version contains in-frame clones alone and is incomplete. The sample records 200,000 to 300,000 clones, roughly 80% being singletons. The sequenced material came from peripheral blood. These receptors were collected from a woman aged 80 or older with COVID-19, enrolled during active disease.

The rearrangement links TRBV6-5 to TRBJ1-2; 10 bases align to TRBD1. The CDR3 is 15 residues long. From germline, CDR1 is MNHEY and CDR2 SVGAGI. The ends lost 2 bases at V and 4 bases at J; junction bases unmatched: 4. In DNA, the CDR3 is TGTGCCAGCAGTTACGGACAGGGGGTAATCTATGGCTACACCTTC. Translation gives CASSYGQGVIYGYTF.

CDR3 DNA: TGTGCCAGCAGCCCTAGGCCCCAGCATTTT. This encodes CASSPRPQHF. The chain uses TRBV14 and TRBJ1-5; no reliable D call. CDR1 is SGHDN and CDR2 is FVKESK in the germline V gene. The V gene lost 4 bases and the J gene lost 9 bases, with 4 bases spanning the gap. This CDR3 has 10 residues.

The V gene is TRBV20-1, the J gene TRBJ2-1; D gene ambiguous. Trimming left V 3 bases short and J 7 bases short, with 7 bases between. Germline CDR1 is DFQATT and CDR2 is SNEGSKA (reference sequence). The CDR3 is 11 residues long. The CDR3, as DNA: TGCAGTGCTAGTTCCAGGAATGAGCAGTTCTTC. Its protein product is CSASSRNEQFF.